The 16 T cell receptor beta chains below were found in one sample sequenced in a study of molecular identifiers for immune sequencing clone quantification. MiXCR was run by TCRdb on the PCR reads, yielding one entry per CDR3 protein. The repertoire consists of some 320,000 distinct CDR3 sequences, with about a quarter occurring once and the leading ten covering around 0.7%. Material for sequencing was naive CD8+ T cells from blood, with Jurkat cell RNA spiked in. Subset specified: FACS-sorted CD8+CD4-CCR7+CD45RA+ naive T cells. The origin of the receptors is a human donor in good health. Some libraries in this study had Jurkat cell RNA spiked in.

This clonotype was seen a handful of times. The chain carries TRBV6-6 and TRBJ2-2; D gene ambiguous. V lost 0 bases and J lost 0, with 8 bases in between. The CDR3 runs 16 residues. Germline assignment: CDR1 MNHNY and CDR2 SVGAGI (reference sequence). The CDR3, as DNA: TGTGCCAGCAGTTACTCGTTCGACGCGAACACCGGGGAGCTGTTTTTT. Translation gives CASSYSFDANTGELFF.

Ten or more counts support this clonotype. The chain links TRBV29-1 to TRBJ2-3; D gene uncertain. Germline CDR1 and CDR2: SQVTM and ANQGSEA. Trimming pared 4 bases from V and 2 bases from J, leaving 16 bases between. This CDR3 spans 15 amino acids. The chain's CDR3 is CSVVRFADNTDTQYF. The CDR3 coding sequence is TGCAGCGTTGTCAGGTTTGCAGACAACACAGATACGCAGTATTTT.

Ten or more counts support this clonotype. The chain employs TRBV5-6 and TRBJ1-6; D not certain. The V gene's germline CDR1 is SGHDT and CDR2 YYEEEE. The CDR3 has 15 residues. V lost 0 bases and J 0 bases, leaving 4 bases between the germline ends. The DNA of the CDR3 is TGTGCCAGCAGCTTGGGGAGCTCCTATAATTCACCCCTCCACTTT. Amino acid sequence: CASSLGSSYNSPLHF.

The CDR3 region has the DNA TGTGCCAGCAGTTACTCGGCGGGGGCACGGGATACGCAGTATTTT. This sequence encodes CASSYSAGARDTQYF. The chain uses TRBV6-5 and TRBJ2-3; tentative D call: TRBD2 (7 bases). The CDR3 totals 15 residues. Germline CDR1 is MNHEY and CDR2 is SVGAGI. V was trimmed by 0 bases and J by 6 bases, leaving 13 bases between them.

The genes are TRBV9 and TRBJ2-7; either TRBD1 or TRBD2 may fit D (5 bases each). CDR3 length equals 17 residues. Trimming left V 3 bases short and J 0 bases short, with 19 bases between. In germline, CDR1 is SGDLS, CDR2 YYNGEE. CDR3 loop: CASSGDQGAGSSYEQYF. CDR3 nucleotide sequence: TGTGCCAGCAGCGGAGACCAAGGGGCAGGGAGCTCCTACGAGCAGTACTTC. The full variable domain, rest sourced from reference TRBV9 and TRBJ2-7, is DSGVTQTPKHLITATGQRVTLRCSPRSGDLSVYWYQQSLDQGLQFLIQYYNGEERAKGNILERFSAQQFPDLHSELNLSSLELGDSALYFCASSGDQGAGSSYEQYFGPGTRLTVT.

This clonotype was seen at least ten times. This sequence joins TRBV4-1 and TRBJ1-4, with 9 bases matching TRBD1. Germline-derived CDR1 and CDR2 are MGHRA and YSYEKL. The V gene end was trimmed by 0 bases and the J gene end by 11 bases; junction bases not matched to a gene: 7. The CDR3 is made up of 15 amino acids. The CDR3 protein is CASSQDGQGLGKLFF. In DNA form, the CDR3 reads TGCGCCAGCAGCCAAGACGGACAGGGGCTGGGGAAACTGTTTTTT.

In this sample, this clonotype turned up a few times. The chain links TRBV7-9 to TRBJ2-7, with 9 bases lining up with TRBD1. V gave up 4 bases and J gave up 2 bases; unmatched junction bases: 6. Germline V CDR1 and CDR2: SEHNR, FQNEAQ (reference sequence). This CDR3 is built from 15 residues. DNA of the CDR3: TGTGCCAGCAGCTGGGGGACAGGGAAAGCCTACGAGCAGTACTTC. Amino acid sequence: CASSWGTGKAYEQYF.

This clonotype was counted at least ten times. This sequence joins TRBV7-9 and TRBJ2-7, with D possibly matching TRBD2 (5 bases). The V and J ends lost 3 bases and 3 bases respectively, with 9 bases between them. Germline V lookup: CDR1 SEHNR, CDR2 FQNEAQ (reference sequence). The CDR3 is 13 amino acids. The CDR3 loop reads CASSFPAGYEQYF. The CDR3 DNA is TGTGCCAGCAGCTTTCCCGCGGGCTACGAGCAGTACTTC.

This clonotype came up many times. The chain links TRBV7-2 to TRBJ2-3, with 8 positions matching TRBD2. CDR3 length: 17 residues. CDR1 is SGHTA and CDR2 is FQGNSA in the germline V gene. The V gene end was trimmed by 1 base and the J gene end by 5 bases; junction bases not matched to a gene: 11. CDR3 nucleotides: TGTGCCAGCAGCTTAGATCGGAGGCGGGGGGCATTAGATACGCAGTATTTT. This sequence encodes CASSLDRRRGALDTQYF.

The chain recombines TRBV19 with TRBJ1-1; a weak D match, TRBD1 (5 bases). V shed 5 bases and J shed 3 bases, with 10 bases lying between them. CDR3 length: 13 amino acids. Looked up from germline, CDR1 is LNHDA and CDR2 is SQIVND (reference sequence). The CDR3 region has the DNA TGTGCCAGTAGTTACGGGGGGTACACTGAAGCTTTCTTT. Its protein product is CASSYGGYTEAFF. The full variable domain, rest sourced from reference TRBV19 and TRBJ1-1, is DGGITQSPKYLFRKEGQNVTLSCEQNLNHDAMYWYRQDPGQGLRLIYYSQIVNDFQKGDIAEGYSVSREKKESFPLTVTSAQKNPTAFYLCASSYGGYTEAFFGQGTRLTVV.

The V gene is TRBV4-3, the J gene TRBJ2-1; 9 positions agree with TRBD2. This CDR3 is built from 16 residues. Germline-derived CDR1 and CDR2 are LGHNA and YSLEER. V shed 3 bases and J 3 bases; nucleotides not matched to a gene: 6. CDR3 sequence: CASSQAAGGGYNEQFF. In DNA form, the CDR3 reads TGCGCCAGCAGCCAGGCAGCGGGGGGAGGCTACAATGAGCAGTTCTTC.

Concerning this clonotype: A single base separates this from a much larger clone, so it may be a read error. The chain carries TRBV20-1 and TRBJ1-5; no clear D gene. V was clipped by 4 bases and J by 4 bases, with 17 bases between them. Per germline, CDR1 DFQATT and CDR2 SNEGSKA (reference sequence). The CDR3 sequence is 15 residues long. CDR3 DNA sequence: TGCAGTGCTAATGGTCCGGAAGCCCCTAATCAGCCCCAGCATTTT. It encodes CSANGPEAPNQPQHF.

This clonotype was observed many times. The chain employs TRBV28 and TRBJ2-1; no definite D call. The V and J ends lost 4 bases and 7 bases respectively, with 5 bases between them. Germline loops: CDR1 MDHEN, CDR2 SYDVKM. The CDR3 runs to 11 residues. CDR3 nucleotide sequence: TGTGCCAGCAGTTCGCCTAATGAGCAGTTCTTC. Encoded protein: CASSSPNEQFF.

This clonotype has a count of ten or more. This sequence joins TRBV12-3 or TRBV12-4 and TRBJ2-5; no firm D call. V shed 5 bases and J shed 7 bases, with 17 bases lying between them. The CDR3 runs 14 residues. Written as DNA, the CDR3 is TGTGCCAGCAGTCCCCCGCTCCAAGAGAGGACCCAGTACTTC. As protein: CASSPPLQERTQYF.

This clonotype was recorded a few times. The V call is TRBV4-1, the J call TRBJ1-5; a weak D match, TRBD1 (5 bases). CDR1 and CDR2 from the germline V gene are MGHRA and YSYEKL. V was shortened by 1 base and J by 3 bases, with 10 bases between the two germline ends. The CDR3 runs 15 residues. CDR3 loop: CASSQAGRVNQPQHF. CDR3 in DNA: TGCGCCAGCAGCCAAGCGGGCAGGGTCAATCAGCCCCAGCATTTT.

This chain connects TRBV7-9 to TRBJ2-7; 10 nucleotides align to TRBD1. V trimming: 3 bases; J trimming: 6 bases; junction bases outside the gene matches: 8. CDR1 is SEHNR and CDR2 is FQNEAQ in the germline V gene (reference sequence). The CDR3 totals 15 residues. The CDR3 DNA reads TGTGCCAGCAGCTTGGGCGGGACAGGGGTTATCGAGCAGTACTTC. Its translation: CASSLGGTGVIEQYF.